The 23 T cell receptor beta chains below were found in one sample sequenced in a study of blood T cell repertoires in COVID-19 (dated by TCRdb to between 2020 and 2021). The library was made by the immunoSEQ multiplex PCR assay. What TCRdb holds here is the immuneACCESS table cut down to in-frame rearrangements. Part of the clones is not present; checked against another copy, under half of the missing clones reflect an unresolved V gene, and the others are unexplained. Within this sample are 120,000 or so clones, with about 78% of them counted one time only. In total, the top ten clones hold roughly 2.1% of the sample. Specimen: peripheral blood. Receptor source: a man aged 65 to 79 with acute or convalescent COVID-19.

This clone was detected only once. This rearrangement joins TRBV7-2 to TRBJ1-1; 7 positions agree with TRBD1. Germline CDR1 reads SGHTA; CDR2 reads FQGNSA. V was clipped by 5 bases and J by 2 bases; unmatched bases: 8. The CDR3 loop spans 15 amino acids. The CDR3 nucleotides are TGTGCCAGCAGCGACACGCGACAGGGAAACACTGAAGCTTTCTTT. Protein product: CASSDTRQGNTEAFF.

Here the CDR3 DNA reads TGTGCCAGCAGCCAACGACAGGGGGAAACTGAAGCTTTCTTT. It codes for CASSQRQGETEAFF. The chain couples TRBV7-3 to TRBJ1-1, with 9 bases that match TRBD1. CDR1 is SGHTA and CDR2 is FQGTGA in the germline V gene. This CDR3 is 14 amino acids long. V lost 5 bases and J lost 5; bases outside the gene matches: 6.

The V and J genes are TRBV7-9 and TRBJ1-5, with a weak D call TRBD1 (5 bases). V lost 5 bases, J lost 6 bases, and 17 bases lay in between. Germline loops: CDR1 SEHNR, CDR2 FQNEAQ (reference sequence). The CDR3 sequence is 15 residues long. The CDR3 is CASSPEDWGSQPQHF. CDR3 coding DNA: TGTGCCAGCAGCCCCGAGGATTGGGGCTCTCAGCCCCAGCATTTT.

Concerning this clone: The junction differs from germline at one of its ends, possibly a read error. J is TRBJ1-5 and V is TRBV7-7; a weak D match, TRBD1 (6 bases). The CDR3 covers 15 residues. Germline CDR1 and CDR2: SSHAT and FNYEAQ (reference sequence). The CDR3 region is CASSCCQGSNQPQHF. CDR3 DNA: TGTGCTAGCAGTTGCTGTCAGGGGAGCAATCAGCCCCAGCATTTT.

The chain uses TRBV7-2 and TRBJ2-2; a possible D gene is TRBD1 (6 bases). The V gene lost 1 base and the J gene lost 5 bases, with 11 bases spanning the gap. Germline values: CDR1 SGHTA, CDR2 FQGNSA. This CDR3 spans 15 amino acids. CDR3 residues: CASSLGGPRTGELFF. CDR3 in DNA: TGTGCCAGCAGCTTAGGGGGGCCTAGGACCGGGGAGCTGTTTTTT.

The V gene is TRBV5-1, the J gene TRBJ2-5; 10 bases fit TRBD2. This CDR3 spans 17 amino acids. Losses at the gene ends were 4 bases for V and 2 bases for J; bases not matched to a gene: 11. CDR1 and CDR2 from the germline V gene are SGHRS and YFSETQ. CDR3 nucleotides: TGCGCCAGCAGCCTCACTGGAGCGGGGGGGTTTCAAGAGACCCAGTACTTC. Translating gives CASSLTGAGGFQETQYF. Full variable domain (outside the CDR3, taken from reference TRBV5-1 and TRBJ2-5): KAGVTQTPRYLIKTRGQQVTLSCSPISGHRSVSWYQQTPGQGLQFLFEYFSETQRNKGNFPGRFSGRQFSNSRSEMNVSTLELGDSALYLCASSLTGAGGFQETQYFGPGTRLLVL.

V and J are TRBV3-1 (or the pseudogene TRBV3-2) and TRBJ2-1; 11 bases line up with TRBD2. Germline V CDR1 and CDR2: LGHDT, YNNKEL (reference sequence). The CDR3 sequence is 16 residues long. The V and J ends lost 3 bases and 7 bases, in that order; junction bases with no gene match: 8. The CDR3 DNA is TGTGCCAGCAGCCATCTAGCGGGGGGCCGTACAAATGAGCAGTTCTTC. As protein: CASSHLAGGRTNEQFF.

The CDR3 spells CAWSGAPGGENTEAFF. Here the CDR3 DNA reads TGTGCCTGGAGTGGCGCCCCGGGGGGCGAGAACACTGAAGCTTTCTTT. This chain joins TRBV30 and TRBJ1-1; a possible D gene is TRBD1 (6 bases). The length of the CDR3 is 16 residues. The germline V gene encodes CDR1 GTSNPN and CDR2 SVGIG (reference sequence). V lost 1 base to trimming and J lost 1 base, with 16 bases between them.

The V gene is TRBV13, the J gene TRBJ2-3; TRBD2 matches 11 bases. The CDR3 contains 15 residues. The germline CDR1 and CDR2 sequences are PRHDT and FYEKMQ (reference sequence). Trimming removed 5 bases from V and 2 bases from J; junction bases left unmatched: 3. The CDR3 protein is CASSLAGGPTDTQYF. CDR3 nucleotide sequence: TGTGCCAGCAGCCTAGCGGGGGGCCCCACAGATACGCAGTATTTT. The full variable domain, completed using reference TRBV13 and TRBJ2-3, is AAGVIQSPRHLIKEKRETATLKCYPIPRHDTVYWYQQGPGQDPQFLISFYEKMQSDKGSIPDRFSAQQFSDYHSELNMSSLELGDSALYFCASSLAGGPTDTQYFGPGTRLTVL.

V gene TRBV30 combines with J gene TRBJ1-1; 10 bases fit TRBD1. Germline trimming cut 3 bases from V and 10 bases from J; bases unmatched to any gene: 8. The CDR3 is made up of 13 amino acids. Looked up from germline, CDR1 is GTSNPN and CDR2 is SVGIG (reference sequence). The CDR3: CAWSTGQGILAFF. The CDR3 nucleotides are TGTGCCTGGAGCACGGGACAGGGGATCTTAGCTTTCTTT.

The chain combines TRBV15 with TRBJ1-6; 7 positions agree with TRBD1. CDR1 is LNHNV and CDR2 is YYDKDF in the germline V gene (reference sequence). The CDR3 contains 15 residues. After removal of 0 bases from V and 10 bases from J, the junction contained 6 bases not matched to a gene. CDR3 sequence: CATSRDGGGGSPLHF. CDR3 bases: TGTGCCACCAGCAGAGATGGAGGGGGCGGGTCACCCCTCCACTTT.

The genes are TRBV5-4 and TRBJ1-1; a possible D gene is TRBD1 (6 bases). The CDR3 consists of 15 residues. Germline values: CDR1 SGHNT, CDR2 YYREEE (reference sequence). The germline V and J ends were trimmed by 4 bases and 5 bases, with 18 bases remaining between them. CDR3 in DNA: TGTGCCAGCAGCGCCGCCGGGGGGGCGGGAACTGAAGCTTTCTTT. Protein product: CASSAAGGAGTEAFF.

The DNA for the CDR3 is TGCGCCAGCAGCTTGGATTACGGGAAAGAGACCCAGTACTTC. This sequence encodes CASSLDYGKETQYF. This rearrangement joins TRBV5-1 to TRBJ2-5; D is perhaps TRBD2 (5 bases). The CDR3 extends over 14 amino acids. CDR1 is SGHRS and CDR2 is YFSETQ in the germline V gene. Trimming stripped 0 bases from V and 3 bases from J, with 9 bases between.

The genes are TRBV9 and TRBJ1-3, with a tentative D call TRBD1 (5 bases). The V end was cut by 6 bases, the J end by 2 bases, with 15 bases between. The CDR3 spans 15 residues. Germline V lookup: CDR1 SGDLS, CDR2 YYNGEE. CDR3 in DNA: TGTGCCAGCACCGGGGGTGAACCCACTGGAAACACCATATATTTT. This codes for CASTGGEPTGNTIYF.

The chain joins TRBV25-1 to TRBJ1-6; D unclear. Germline CDR1 is MGHDK and CDR2 is SYGVNS. With 3 bases removed from V and 8 bases from J, the gap between germline ends came to 14 bases. The CDR3 is 15 residues long. The CDR3 is CASSDLPAGYSPLHF. As DNA, the CDR3 is TGTGCCAGCAGTGACCTACCGGCAGGTTATTCACCCCTCCACTTT.

The rearrangement links TRBV12-3 or TRBV12-4 to TRBJ1-1; TRBD1 might be the D (5 bases). The CDR3 length is 13 residues. The V and J ends lost 0 bases and 5 bases respectively, with 7 bases between them. The CDR3 bases are TGTGCCAGCAGTTTAGCAGGGGATACTGAAGCTTTCTTT. Translated: CASSLAGDTEAFF.

This clone came up once. V gene TRBV2 combines with J gene TRBJ1-6; 7 bases align to TRBD1. Germline values: CDR1 SNHLY, CDR2 FYNNEI. This CDR3 region has 15 residues. V gave up 6 bases and J gave up 10 bases; unmatched junction bases: 12. CDR3 residues: CASSEPQGVGSPLHF. In DNA, the CDR3 is TGTGCCAGCAGCGAACCCCAGGGGGTAGGATCACCCCTCCACTTT.

The V and J genes are TRBV11-3 and TRBJ1-4; 7 nucleotides match TRBD1. J gave up 1 base and V 5 bases, and 13 bases lay outside the gene matches. This CDR3 contains 18 residues. In germline, CDR1 is SGHNT, CDR2 YENEEA. The CDR3 loop reads CASSPRGADYGTNEKLFF. CDR3 sequence (DNA): TGTGCCAGCAGCCCCAGGGGGGCAGACTACGGAACTAATGAAAAACTGTTTTTT.

The genes are TRBV7-2 and TRBJ2-1; D might be TRBD1 (5 bases). The V and J ends lost 6 bases and 6 bases respectively, with 12 bases between them. The CDR3 is made up of 13 amino acids. Germline CDR1 reads SGHTA; CDR2 reads FQGNSA. Here the CDR3 reads CASSKDSRNEQFF. CDR3 in DNA: TGTGCCAGCAGTAAAGACAGCCGCAATGAGCAGTTCTTC.

This rearrangement joins TRBV9 to TRBJ1-5; 9 bases align to TRBD1. The CDR3 loop spans 15 amino acids. CDR1 is SGDLS, CDR2 YYNGEE, per germline. Trimming removed 0 bases from V and 2 bases from J; junction bases left unmatched: 0. This CDR3 is CASSVGTGGNQPQHF. CDR3 sequence (DNA): TGTGCCAGCAGCGTAGGGACAGGGGGCAATCAGCCCCAGCATTTT. Supplemented by reference TRBV9 and TRBJ1-5, the full variable domain reads DSGVTQTPKHLITATGQRVTLRCSPRSGDLSVYWYQQSLDQGLQFLIQYYNGEERAKGNILERFSAQQFPDLHSELNLSSLELGDSALYFCASSVGTGGNQPQHFGDGTRLSIL.

The genes are TRBV3-1 (or the pseudogene TRBV3-2) and TRBJ2-3, with TRBD2 identical over 7 bases. The CDR3 is 15 amino acids. V gave up 0 bases and J gave up 8 bases; unmatched junction bases: 8. Germline V gives CDR1 LGHDT, CDR2 YNNKEL (reference sequence). The CDR3 nucleotides are TGTGCCAGCAGCCAAGAAGCGGGGCTGGTGGGTACGCAGTATTTT. Protein: CASSQEAGLVGTQYF.

The genes are TRBV6-2 or TRBV6-3 and TRBJ1-5; a weak D match, TRBD1 (6 bases). The V end lost 5 bases, the J end lost 2 bases, and 13 bases lay between the germline ends. Germline CDR1 and CDR2: MNHEY and SVGEGT. The CDR3 is made up of 15 amino acids. CDR3 amino acids: CASSPLRGRNQPQHF. The CDR3 DNA reads TGTGCCAGCAGTCCCCTCAGGGGCCGCAATCAGCCCCAGCATTTT.

This chain connects TRBV7-2 to TRBJ2-2; 13 positions agree with TRBD2. This CDR3 has 17 residues. Losses at the gene ends were 5 bases for V and 6 bases for J; bases not matched to a gene: 9. Germline-derived CDR1 and CDR2 are SGHTA and FQGNSA. In nucleotides, the CDR3 is TGTGCCAGCAGCCAGGGACTAGCGGGGAAAGTGGCCGGGGAGCTGTTTTTT. Amino acid sequence: CASSQGLAGKVAGELFF.